Presented here are 29 T cell receptor beta chains from one specimen sequenced in a study of cytomegalovirus exposure and HLA in healthy donors. With 60 Vbeta and 13 Jbeta primers, the PCR was carried out. Produced via immunoSEQ multiplex PCR; TCRdb's table is partial and in-frame only. This table holds fewer than 120,000 clones, around 85% found once. Material: PBMCs. Receptors originate from a man between 25 and 39 years old in good health and CMV-seropositive.

The DNA for the CDR3 is TGTGCCAGCACCCCAGGCATGTTCACTGAAGCTTTCTTT. It encodes CASTPGMFTEAFF. J is TRBJ1-1 and V is TRBV6-1; D uncertain. The V end was cut by 7 bases, the J end by 4 bases, with 13 bases between. This CDR3 spans 13 amino acids. Germline values: CDR1 MNHNS, CDR2 SASEGT.

The table lists this clone with a few counts. The V gene is TRBV5-5, the J gene TRBJ1-3; D unclear. There are 14 residues in the CDR3. V was trimmed by 2 bases and J by 4 bases, leaving 10 bases between them. Germline V gene lookup returns CDR1 SGHKS and CDR2 YYEKEE (reference sequence). CDR3 sequence (DNA): TGTGCCAGCAGCTTCCATTTCGAGGGAAACACCATATATTTT. This sequence encodes CASSFHFEGNTIYF.

The chain has TRBV18 and TRBJ1-3; a possible D gene is TRBD1 (6 bases). Trimming left V 6 bases short and J 1 base short, with 13 bases between. CDR3 length: 15 residues. Germline CDR1 is KGHSH and CDR2 is LQKENI. In DNA, the CDR3 is TGTGCCAGCTCGAACATACAGGGTTCTGGAAACACCATATATTTT. Translating it yields CASSNIQGSGNTIYF.

The chain has TRBV19 and TRBJ1-1; 7 bases agree with TRBD1. The germline gives CDR1 LNHDA, CDR2 SQIVND (reference sequence). Losses at the gene ends were 0 bases for V and 5 bases for J; bases not matched to a gene: 9. This CDR3 is built from 16 residues. In DNA, the CDR3 is TGTGCCAGTAGTATAGAGCAGGGGGGCCAGAGGACTGAAGCTTTCTTT. This codes for CASSIEQGGQRTEAFF.

This clone was seen once. The chain links TRBV4-1 to TRBJ2-5; no definite D call. Deletions cut 0 bases from V and 4 bases from J, with 9 bases between. The germline gives CDR1 MGHRA, CDR2 YSYEKL. The CDR3 is made up of 14 amino acids. The CDR3: CASSQDVELETQYF. The CDR3, as DNA: TGCGCCAGCAGCCAAGATGTGGAGTTAGAGACCCAGTACTTC.

The chain combines TRBV12-5 with TRBJ2-3; TRBD2 matches at 10 bases. This CDR3 contains 16 residues. J was trimmed by 5 bases and V by 1 base; bases with no gene match: 6. The germline gives CDR1 LGHNT, CDR2 FRNRAP. The CDR3: CASGLASGGRGDTQYF. The CDR3, as DNA: TGTGCTAGTGGTTTGGCTAGCGGGGGCCGGGGAGATACGCAGTATTTT.

By proportion, this clone is medium-sized. V usage is TRBV7-9 and J usage is TRBJ1-1; D perhaps matches TRBD1 (5 bases). The CDR3 consists of 17 residues. The germline gives CDR1 SEHNR, CDR2 FQNEAQ (reference sequence). With 5 bases removed from V and 1 base from J, the gap between germline ends came to 20 bases. The CDR3 region is CASSLPGLGRRNTEAFF. CDR3 in DNA: TGTGCCAGCAGCCTGCCGGGACTTGGGAGGAGGAACACTGAAGCTTTCTTT.

The chain is built from TRBV18 and TRBJ2-1; tentatively, D is TRBD1 (5 bases). Germline CDR1 KGHSH, CDR2 LQKENI. Trimming removed 0 bases at V and 8 bases at J, with 8 bases between. The CDR3 contains 13 residues. For the CDR3, the DNA is TGTGCCAGCTCACCACCAGGGGATTATGAGCAGTTCTTC. This codes for CASSPPGDYEQFF.

The CDR3, as DNA: TGTGCCAGCAGCTTGACTAGCGGGGGGGCCGGGGAGACCCAGTACTTC. Its translation is CASSLTSGGAGETQYF. The V gene is TRBV7-7, the J gene TRBJ2-5, with 14 bases lining up with TRBD2. The CDR3 is made up of 16 amino acids. V was clipped by 3 bases and J by 5 bases; unmatched bases: 5. Per the germline V gene, CDR1 is SSHAT and CDR2 is FNYEAQ (reference sequence).

This clone was seen a handful of times. V is TRBV5-1 and J is TRBJ1-4; 7 nucleotides match TRBD1. Per germline, CDR1 SGHRS and CDR2 YFSETQ. The CDR3 extends over 14 amino acids. The J segment lost 6 bases and the V segment lost 3 bases, leaving 5 bases of the junction unmatched. The CDR3 DNA sequence: TGCGCCAGCAGCTGGCAGGGGGTCGATGAAAAACTGTTTTTT. It translates to CASSWQGVDEKLFF.

The chain carries TRBV5-4 and TRBJ2-7; 7 bases are a match to TRBD1. Losses at the gene ends were 1 base for V and 0 bases for J; bases not matched to a gene: 7. Germline CDR1 reads SGHNT; CDR2 reads YYREEE (reference sequence). The CDR3 has 16 amino acids. This chain's CDR3 is CASSLRKWDSSYEQYF. Here the CDR3 DNA reads TGTGCCAGCAGCTTGAGAAAATGGGACAGCTCCTACGAGCAGTACTTC.

This clone occurred a few times. The J gene is TRBJ1-1, the V gene TRBV7-2; D gene unclear. CDR3 length: 12 amino acids. The germline V gene encodes CDR1 SGHTA and CDR2 FQGNSA. The V and J ends lost 2 bases and 6 bases respectively, with 7 bases between them. The CDR3 region has the DNA TGTGCCAGCAGCTTATCCGGGGCTGAAGCTTTCTTT. This translates into CASSLSGAEAFF.

This chain joins TRBV4-1 and TRBJ1-1, with 8 nucleotides matching TRBD1. The V gene end was trimmed by 7 bases and the J gene end by 4 bases; junction bases not matched to a gene: 5. Germline values: CDR1 MGHRA, CDR2 YSYEKL. This CDR3 is built from 13 residues. CDR3 loop: CASTPTGATEAFF. CDR3 in DNA: TGCGCCAGCACCCCGACAGGGGCCACTGAAGCTTTCTTT.

This clone was counted only a few times. J is TRBJ1-1 and V is TRBV6-5; the match to TRBD1 covers 7 bases. J gave up 5 bases and V 8 bases, and 11 bases lay outside the gene matches. This CDR3 is built from 14 residues. Per the germline V gene, CDR1 is MNHEY and CDR2 is SVGAGI. The CDR3 sequence is CASRQGTASTEAFF. DNA of the CDR3: TGTGCCAGCCGGCAAGGGACAGCGTCTACTGAAGCTTTCTTT.

Only a few counts were recorded for this clone. CDR3 bases: TGTGCCAGCTCACCCTCCCAGGACAGGGGAGATACGCAGTATTTT. This gives the protein CASSPSQDRGDTQYF. The chain links TRBV18 to TRBJ2-3; 9 bases line up with TRBD1. The germline CDR1 and CDR2 sequences are KGHSH and LQKENI. V shed 3 bases and J 5 bases; nucleotides not matched to a gene: 6. The CDR3 is made up of 15 amino acids.

The chain has TRBV12-5 and TRBJ2-3; 7 bases fit TRBD2. V lost 6 bases and J lost 0; bases outside the gene matches: 9. The CDR3 contains 16 residues. CDR1 is LGHNT, CDR2 FRNRAP, per germline. The CDR3 DNA reads as TGTGCTAGTGGCTCCCCCTCTAGCGGAAGCACAGATACGCAGTATTTT. It yields the protein CASGSPSSGSTDTQYF.

The V gene is TRBV6-5, the J gene TRBJ2-7, with TRBD1 matching 8 bases. Germline assignment: CDR1 MNHEY and CDR2 SVGAGI. Germline trimming cut 2 bases from V and 5 bases from J; bases unmatched to any gene: 5. The CDR3 loop spans 14 amino acids. DNA of the CDR3: TGTGCCAGCAGTTACGCGAGACAGGGGCACGAGCAGTACTTC. This codes for CASSYARQGHEQYF.

The chain joins TRBV7-9 to TRBJ2-6; 9 bases map to TRBD1. With 7 bases clipped from V and 0 bases from J, the junction kept 13 bases outside the gene matches. This CDR3 has 19 residues. Germline V gives CDR1 SEHNR, CDR2 FQNEAQ (reference sequence). The chain's CDR3 is CASIKSRGQGFSGANVLTF. Here the CDR3 DNA reads TGTGCCAGCATCAAGAGTCGGGGACAGGGCTTCTCTGGGGCCAACGTCCTGACTTTC.

J is TRBJ2-5 and V is TRBV5-1, with D perhaps matching TRBD2 (5 bases). Trimming took off 2 bases at V and 1 base at J, with 12 bases between the two ends. This CDR3 has 15 amino acids. Germline V gene data show CDR1 as SGHRS and CDR2 as YFSETQ. CDR3 DNA: TGCGCCAGCAGCTTAGACCCCGGAGGCCAAGAGACCCAGTACTTC. This translates into CASSLDPGGQETQYF.

The chain is built from TRBV12-2 and TRBJ1-2; the DNA was not compared with TRBD1, the D call given in the table. TRBV12-2 counts as a pseudogene. CDR3 length: 15 residues. The chain's CDR3 is CASRTDTQQHYGYTF. CDR3 coding DNA: TGTGCAAGTCGCACAGACACACAGCAACACTATGGCTACACCTTC.

The CDR3 loop reads CASSSTPTLAGGVYEQYF. DNA for the CDR3: TGTGCCAGCAGCTCCACCCCGACACTAGCGGGGGGCGTCTACGAGCAGTACTTC. The V call is TRBV9, the J call TRBJ2-5; 12 bases fit TRBD2. The tail of the sequence fits TRBJ2-7 better, so the J call may be wrong. The CDR3 totals 18 residues. CDR1 is SGDLS and CDR2 is YYNGEE in the germline V gene.

The rearrangement links TRBV7-6 to TRBJ2-3, with D possibly TRBD1 on 5 matching bases. The CDR3 covers 13 residues. V was trimmed by 2 bases and J by 5 bases, leaving 8 bases between them. Germline CDR1 SGHVS, CDR2 FNYEAQ. CDR3 protein: CASSLLGLDTQYF. The CDR3 nucleotides are TGTGCCAGCAGCTTATTGGGGCTAGATACGCAGTATTTT.

The genes are TRBV2 and TRBJ2-2; 11 nucleotides match TRBD2. The CDR3 spans 16 residues. With V trimmed by 6 bases and J by 5 bases, 8 bases remained unmatched. Germline CDR1 SNHLY, CDR2 FYNNEI. The CDR3 coding sequence is TGTGCCAGCAGAAGAACTAGCGGGGGCATAACCGGGGAGCTGTTTTTT. Translation: CASRRTSGGITGELFF.

The chain uses TRBV30 and TRBJ2-1; TRBD1 is a possible D gene (6 bases). This CDR3 is built from 15 residues. Germline V gives CDR1 GTSNPN, CDR2 SVGIG (reference sequence). V was trimmed by 0 bases and J by 4 bases, leaving 13 bases between them. The CDR3 DNA is TGTGCCTGGAGTGTCGGGCTGGGGGCATACAATGAGCAGTTCTTC. Translated, it gives CAWSVGLGAYNEQFF. The variable domain in full, with the rest retrieved from reference TRBV30 and TRBJ2-1, is SQTIHQWPATLVQPVGSPLSLECTVEGTSNPNLYWYRQAAGRGLQLLFYSVGIGQISSEVPQNLSASRPQDRQFILSSKKLLLSDSGFYLCAWSVGLGAYNEQFFGPGTRLTVL.

The V call is TRBV19, the J call TRBJ1-4; perhaps TRBD1 as D (5 bases). Deletions cut 5 bases from V and 5 bases from J, with 15 bases between. CDR1 LNHDA and CDR2 SQIVND come from the germline V gene (reference sequence). The length of the CDR3 is 15 residues. The CDR3 DNA reads TGTGCCAGTAGTCAGGCAGCAGGGAAGAATGAAAAACTGTTTTTT. Translated: CASSQAAGKNEKLFF.

The chain has TRBV7-9 and TRBJ1-2, with 8 bases aligning to TRBD1. The trim removed 5 bases at V and 7 bases at J, leaving 3 bases unmatched. This CDR3 contains 12 residues. Germline loops: CDR1 SEHNR, CDR2 FQNEAQ (reference sequence). The chain's CDR3 is CASSPDRGGYTF. DNA for the CDR3: TGTGCCAGCAGCCCAGACAGGGGTGGCTACACCTTC.

This chain joins TRBV28 and TRBJ2-2; D is ambiguous. The CDR3 length is 12 residues. The V end lost 4 bases, the J end lost 7 bases, and 7 bases lay between the germline ends. Germline CDR1 reads MDHEN; CDR2 reads SYDVKM. This chain's CDR3 is CASSSGIGELFF. DNA of the CDR3: TGTGCCAGCAGTTCAGGTATCGGGGAGCTGTTTTTT.

The chain combines TRBV7-9 with TRBJ2-1; TRBD1 matches at 9 bases. CDR1 is SEHNR and CDR2 is FQNEAQ in the germline V gene (reference sequence). The CDR3 length is 15 residues. Trimming removed 2 bases from V and 8 bases from J; junction bases left unmatched: 7. CDR3 bases: TGTGCCAGCAGCTTACCAGACAGGGGGTTGGATGAGCAGTTCTTC. It yields the protein CASSLPDRGLDEQFF.

The rearrangement joins TRBV19 to TRBJ2-2; 8 positions agree with TRBD2. CDR1 and CDR2 from the germline V gene are LNHDA and SQIVND (reference sequence). CDR3 length: 14 residues. J was trimmed by 6 bases and V by 4 bases; bases with no gene match: 4. Written as DNA, the CDR3 is TGTGCCAGTAGTAAAACGGGGGGGGCCGGGGAGCTGTTTTTT. It is translated as CASSKTGGAGELFF.